The 23 T cell receptor beta chains reported below all come from one sample, sequenced in a study of control samples from healthy donors and cancer patients. Here immunoSEQ multiplex PCR was the method, and the copy in TCRdb shows in-frame clones only, minus some. The top ten clones hold about 2% of a sample with tens of thousands of clones, roughly 90% of them seen once. Sequencing input: PBMCs. These receptors were obtained from a woman aged 55-70 years with head and neck cancer.

The chain recombines TRBV2 with TRBJ2-7, with no clear D. The V and J ends lost 6 bases and 3 bases respectively, with 21 bases between them. CDR3 length: 16 amino acids. Germline CDR1 and CDR2: SNHLY and FYNNEI. DNA of the CDR3: TGTGCCAGCAGGGCCGTGAATCAAAAGACCTTCTACGAGCAGTACTTC. This codes for CASRAVNQKTFYEQYF.

The rearrangement links TRBV4-1 to TRBJ2-7; tentatively, D is TRBD2 (6 bases). The CDR3 is made up of 16 amino acids. V was cut by 3 bases and J by 5 bases, with 20 bases left in between. Germline CDR1 MGHRA, CDR2 YSYEKL. In DNA form, the CDR3 reads TGCGCCAGCAGCCAGCGAGGGACTGCCCTCGAGGACGAGCAGTACTTC. This encodes CASSQRGTALEDEQYF.

This chain links TRBV6-2 or TRBV6-3 with TRBJ2-5; D not certain. This CDR3 spans 12 amino acids. V shed 2 bases and J shed 2 bases, with 3 bases lying between them. Per germline, CDR1 MNHEY and CDR2 SVGEGT. The CDR3 nucleotides are TGTGCCAGCAGTTACCAACAAGAGACCCAGTACTTC. Encoded protein: CASSYQQETQYF.

This clone has only a few counts. This chain uses TRBV18 with TRBJ1-3; the D is unclear. V gave up 2 bases and J gave up 0 bases, with 11 bases separating them. Germline V gene data show CDR1 as KGHSH and CDR2 as LQKENI. The CDR3 contains 16 residues. The CDR3 reads CASSPGEYLSGNTIYF. In DNA form, the CDR3 reads TGTGCCAGCTCACCAGGAGAATACCTCTCTGGAAACACCATATATTTT.

The CDR3 is CASSEFGDRSGLFF. The CDR3 DNA reads TGTGCCAGCAGTGAATTTGGGGACCGTAGTGGACTGTTTTTT. This chain links TRBV6-1 with TRBJ1-4, with D maybe TRBD1 (5 bases). Germline V CDR1 and CDR2: MNHNS, SASEGT. This CDR3 comprises 14 residues. Trimming left V 2 bases short and J 13 bases short, with 17 bases between.

The rearrangement links TRBV7-9 to TRBJ1-1; D may be TRBD1 (6 bases). The V gene lost 2 bases and the J gene lost 6 bases, with 10 bases spanning the gap. CDR1 SEHNR and CDR2 FQNEAQ come from the germline V gene (reference sequence). The CDR3 runs to 13 residues. For the CDR3, the DNA is TGTGCCAGCAGCTTATCCCAGGGGTCTGAAGCTTTCTTT. This sequence encodes CASSLSQGSEAFF.

The chain's CDR3 is CASSPQMITELAGEDTQYF. The CDR3 nucleotides read TGTGCCAGCTCACCACAAATGATAACTGAACTAGCGGGAGAGGATACGCAGTATTTT. The chain is built from TRBV18 and TRBJ2-3; 11 positions agree with TRBD2. The CDR3 spans 19 residues. J gave up 6 bases and V 1 base, and 15 bases lay outside the gene matches. Germline loops: CDR1 KGHSH, CDR2 LQKENI. The whole variable domain, filled in from reference TRBV18 and TRBJ2-3, reads NAGVMQNPRHLVRRRGQEARLRCSPMKGHSHVYWYRQLPEEGLKFMVYLQKENIIDESGMPKERFSAEFPKEGPSILRIQQVVRGDSAAYFCASSPQMITELAGEDTQYFGPGTRLTVL.

The rearrangement joins TRBV7-2 to TRBJ1-5, with TRBD1 identical over 9 bases. The CDR3 has 15 amino acids. The V and J ends lost 5 bases and 7 bases, in that order; junction bases with no gene match: 9. The V gene's germline CDR1 is SGHTA and CDR2 FQGNSA. The CDR3 spells CASSVRTGEKQPQHF. The DNA of the CDR3 is TGTGCCAGCAGCGTAAGGACAGGGGAGAAACAGCCCCAGCATTTT.

The chain is built from TRBV19 and TRBJ2-3, with TRBD2 matching over 8 bases. After removal of 3 bases from V and 0 bases from J, the junction contained 5 bases not matched to a gene. The germline CDR1 and CDR2 sequences are LNHDA and SQIVND (reference sequence). This CDR3 has 16 amino acids. The CDR3 region has the DNA TGTGCCAGTAGTATCGAGGCGGGAGGTAGCACAGATACGCAGTATTTT. Encoded protein: CASSIEAGGSTDTQYF.

This clone is a singleton in its sample. The V gene is TRBV6-6, the J gene TRBJ2-7, with D uncertain. The CDR3 has 13 amino acids. Germline CDR1 MNHNY, CDR2 SVGAGI (reference sequence). The V gene lost 3 bases and the J gene lost 3 bases, with 9 bases spanning the gap. This CDR3 is CASSYGVFYEQYF. DNA for the CDR3: TGTGCCAGCAGTTATGGAGTGTTCTACGAGCAGTACTTC.

The chain couples TRBV5-6 to TRBJ2-2; 9 bases are shared with TRBD1. The length of the CDR3 is 15 residues. Unmatched junction bases numbered 3, after V lost 3 bases and J lost 3 bases. In germline, CDR1 is SGHDT, CDR2 YYEEEE. The DNA of the CDR3 is TGTGCCAGCAGCTGGGACAGGGCACACACCGGGGAGCTGTTTTTT. Translated, it gives CASSWDRAHTGELFF.

In DNA form, the CDR3 reads TGCGCCAGCAGCCAAGGTCTGGAACTGGGCTCCTACGAGCAGTACTTC. It codes for CASSQGLELGSYEQYF. This chain connects TRBV4-3 to TRBJ2-7; no definite D call. The V and J ends lost 1 base and 0 bases respectively, with 13 bases between them. This CDR3 is built from 16 residues. The germline gives CDR1 LGHNA, CDR2 YSLEER.

V usage is TRBV7-2 and J usage is TRBJ2-5, with D tentatively TRBD2 (6 bases). V was trimmed by 2 bases and J by 2 bases, leaving 15 bases between them. The CDR3 runs to 16 residues. Germline CDR1 SGHTA, CDR2 FQGNSA. The CDR3 loop reads CASSLKAGTQQETQYF. CDR3 bases: TGTGCCAGCAGCTTAAAAGCCGGGACTCAACAAGAGACCCAGTACTTC.

The rearrangement links TRBV6-6 to TRBJ1-2, with D perhaps matching TRBD1 (5 bases). Trimming removed 5 bases at V and 4 bases at J, with 11 bases between. Looked up from germline, CDR1 is MNHNY and CDR2 is SVGAGI (reference sequence). This CDR3 has 13 amino acids. DNA for the CDR3: TGTGCCAGCAGTCCGCGACAGTCCTATGGCTACACCTTC. The encoded protein is CASSPRQSYGYTF.

This sequence joins TRBV5-6 and TRBJ2-2; D may be TRBD1 or TRBD2 (5 bases each). Germline loops: CDR1 SGHDT, CDR2 YYEEEE. Trimming left V 5 bases short and J 4 bases short, with 12 bases between. The CDR3 loop spans 14 amino acids. CDR3 loop: CASSPNGGTGELFF. The CDR3 coding sequence is TGTGCCAGCAGTCCGAATGGGGGCACCGGGGAGCTGTTTTTT. Full variable domain (rest looked up from reference TRBV5-6 and TRBJ2-2): DAGVTQSPTHLIKTRGQQVTLRCSPKSGHDTVSWYQQALGQGPQFIFQYYEEEERQRGNFPDRFSGHQFPNYSSELNVNALLLGDSALYLCASSPNGGTGELFFGEGSRLTVL.

The gene calls are TRBV19 and TRBJ2-7; unclear D gene. V shed 4 bases and J shed 2 bases, with 12 bases lying between them. Germline values: CDR1 LNHDA, CDR2 SQIVND (reference sequence). The CDR3 is 14 amino acids. Here the CDR3 reads CASSRSRTAYEQYF. The CDR3 nucleotides are TGTGCCAGTAGTAGAAGCAGAACTGCCTACGAGCAGTACTTC. Full variable domain (remainder filled in from reference TRBV19 and TRBJ2-7): DGGITQSPKYLFRKEGQNVTLSCEQNLNHDAMYWYRQDPGQGLRLIYYSQIVNDFQKGDIAEGYSVSREKKESFPLTVTSAQKNPTAFYLCASSRSRTAYEQYFGPGTRLTVT.

This rearrangement joins TRBV24-1 to TRBJ2-1; tentative D call: TRBD2 (6 bases). The germline CDR1 and CDR2 sequences are KGHDR and SFDVKD. Trimming took off 3 bases at V and 7 bases at J, with 15 bases between the two ends. There are 15 residues in the CDR3. The CDR3 DNA sequence: TGTGCCACCAGTGATGGTCTGACTAGTGCGAATGAGCAGTTCTTC. Protein sequence: CATSDGLTSANEQFF.

The chain couples TRBV27 to TRBJ2-5; the D gene is possibly TRBD2 (7 bases). The CDR3 runs 16 residues. The V gene lost 6 bases and the J gene lost 5 bases, with 22 bases spanning the gap. Germline V gives CDR1 MNHEY, CDR2 SMNVEV (reference sequence). The CDR3: CASSRGGGALGETQYF. CDR3 DNA: TGTGCCAGCAGCCGCGGTGGGGGGGCGCTGGGGGAGACCCAGTACTTC.

The CDR3 nucleotides are TGTGCCAGCAGCTTAGGTGGTAGCGGGAACTACGAGCAGTACTTC. Its translation: CASSLGGSGNYEQYF. The rearrangement links TRBV7-6 to TRBJ2-7, with TRBD2 matching over 8 bases. Germline values: CDR1 SGHVS, CDR2 FNYEAQ. CDR3 length: 15 amino acids. V trimming: 1 base; J trimming: 3 bases; junction bases outside the gene matches: 5.

The chain carries TRBV7-2 and TRBJ2-5, with 8 bases lining up with TRBD2. Losses at the gene ends were 3 bases for V and 5 bases for J; bases not matched to a gene: 5. The germline V gene has CDR1 SGHTA and CDR2 FQGNSA. The length of the CDR3 is 14 residues. CDR3 nucleotide sequence: TGTGCCAGCAGCTTTCGCTCGGGGGGGGAGACCCAGTACTTC. It is translated as CASSFRSGGETQYF.

The chain employs TRBV7-2 and TRBJ1-2, with D possibly TRBD1 on 5 matching bases. Germline-derived CDR1 and CDR2 are SGHTA and FQGNSA. There are 14 residues in the CDR3. Deletions cut 6 bases from V and 6 bases from J, with 17 bases between. As DNA, the CDR3 is TGTGCCAGCAGATTCACCGGGACTTATGATGGCTACACCTTC. The encoded protein is CASRFTGTYDGYTF.

This sequence joins TRBV5-3 and TRBJ2-5, with no clear D. TRBV5-3 is given ORF status, its function remaining uncertain. Trimming stripped 0 bases from V and 4 bases from J, with 7 bases between. The CDR3 totals 13 residues. CDR3 residues: CARSLAGGETQYF. The CDR3 DNA reads TGTGCCAGAAGCTTGGCAGGCGGAGAGACCCAGTACTTC.

The chain links TRBV19 to TRBJ2-1; 12 bases agree with TRBD2. CDR1 LNHDA and CDR2 SQIVND come from the germline V gene (reference sequence). V lost 7 bases and J lost 0; bases outside the gene matches: 7. The CDR3 loop spans 17 amino acids. CDR3 protein: CASKGLAGASSYNEQFF. The CDR3 nucleotides are TGTGCCAGTAAGGGACTAGCGGGCGCCAGCTCCTACAATGAGCAGTTCTTC.